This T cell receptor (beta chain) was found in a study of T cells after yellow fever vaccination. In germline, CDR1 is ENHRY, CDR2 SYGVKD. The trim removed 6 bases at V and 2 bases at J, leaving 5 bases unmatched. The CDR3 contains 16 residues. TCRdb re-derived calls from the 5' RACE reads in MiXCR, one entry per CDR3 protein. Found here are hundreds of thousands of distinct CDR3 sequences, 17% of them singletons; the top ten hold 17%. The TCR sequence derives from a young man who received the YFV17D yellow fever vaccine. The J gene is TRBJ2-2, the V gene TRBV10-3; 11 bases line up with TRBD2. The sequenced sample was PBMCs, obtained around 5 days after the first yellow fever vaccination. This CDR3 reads CAISPTSGGNTGELFF. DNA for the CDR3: TGTGCCATCAGCCCTACTAGCGGGGGAAACACCGGGGAGCTGTTTTTT.